This T cell receptor (beta chain) stems from a study of cytomegalovirus exposure and HLA in healthy donors (dated by TCRdb to 2016 to 2017). Concerning the study at large: An earlier analysis of roughly 570 of the donors reported about 300 Gb of sequence data and 90 million to 120 million unique TCR beta sequences obtained from around 190 million T cells. Donor age, sex, ethnicity and CMV serostatus were compiled alongside the repertoire data. Roughly 5 DR-DQ haplotypes were handled as single units for association and clustering, since linkage in the cohort was strong. An earlier analysis of several hundred of the donors used high-throughput TCR beta sequencing to judge whether each TCR beta V gene segment behaved as functional or pseudogenic. To predict cytomegalovirus infection status, the study brought together high-throughput TCR immunosequencing, statistical association of individual TCRs with disease status, and machine learning. Approximately 300 gigabases of sequencing data and approximately 93 million unique TCR sequences were included in an early release covering about 700 HLA-typed donors. The study profiled the T cell repertoires of under 850 subjects by immunosequencing and related them to cytomegalovirus serostatus. A later analysis re-analyzed previously published TCR beta repertoires from roughly 630 donors and added high-resolution HLA genotyping to study TCR occurrence patterns. On average, around 200,000 unique TCR beta nucleotide sequences were sequenced per donor among more than 350 genotyped donors of the cohort, with about 19% of those sequences being non-productive. The later analysis used no new phenotypic data to find candidate immune exposures, relying instead on TCR beta sequences and their occurrence across donors. All discovery cohort repertoires had been generated on a single sequencing platform. The study was designed to test whether signatures of past pathogen exposure could be identified by cataloging public T cell receptors. Typing coverage varied by locus: about 620-630 donors for A, B, C, DRB1 and DQB1; roughly 560 for DQA1; more than 600 for DPA1; more than 450 for DPB1. Genome-wide SNP genotypes for about 65% of the 666 donors were used in a later genetic analysis, which treated that subset as a discovery cohort. Both class I and class II loci were covered by HLA typing, at four-digit resolution. Besides the first cohort of roughly 660 subjects, a separate validation cohort made up of over 95 different subjects was used. Among the 398 genotyped donors, more than 70% belonged to the genetic ancestry cluster associated with self-reported Caucasian donors.

The library was built by means of the immunoSEQ multiplex PCR assay. A mixture of 60 forward primers for TCR Vbeta segments and 13 reverse primers for TCR Jbeta segments was used in the multiplex PCR. Amplification of the CDR3 region of rearranged TCR beta genes was performed with a multiplex PCR assay on genomic DNA. Amplified TCR beta libraries were sequenced as 87-base-pair reads on the Illumina HiSeq System. The authors processed their data as follows. Across the 670 or so repertoires, a later analysis counted tens of millions of unique TCR beta chains, around 10 million of which were shared by at least two donors. Raw reads were error-corrected and collapsed into unique sequences with a nearest-neighbor algorithm that merged closely related sequences to remove PCR and sequencing errors. To assign V, D and J gene segments, CDR3 sequences were aligned to IMGT reference sequences. Each retained sequence needed at least a six-nucleotide match to both a V gene segment and a J gene segment. Rearrangements were called productive when the CDR3 lacked stop codons and stayed in frame with V and J; all others were non-productive. Following IMGT convention, CDR3 was defined as the stretch from the second conserved V-encoded cysteine up to the conserved J-encoded phenylalanine. The earlier analysis of about 530 of the donors excluded any sequence lacking an unambiguous match to a single V gene segment. An earlier analysis of a few hundred of the donors classified V segments as functional when productive rearrangements were above 56.7% and as segregating when the standard deviation between donors was above 5%. To diagnose cytomegalovirus status from the catalog of TCR beta chain sequences, a statistical classification framework was built. In a later analysis, V and J genes were assigned by comparing TCR nucleotide sequences against IMGT/GENE-DB human TR gene sequences. Using the TCRdist pipeline, a later analysis assigned CDR3 sequences along with most-parsimonious VDJ recombination scenarios. In a later analysis, each TCR beta chain was defined by its CDR3 amino acid sequence together with its V-gene family, and reads without a unique V-gene family were excluded. In a later analysis, nearly 600 highly shared, low-generation-probability nucleotide sequences were removed to address suspected cross-contamination and a sequencing artifact. In a later analysis, a clonal expansion index was calculated for each public chain from normalized within-repertoire ranks of inferred template counts. Generation probabilities in a later analysis came from a VDJ recombination model fitted to out-of-frame rearrangements, and those results were checked against IGoR. Hypergeometric tests were used in a later analysis to score TCR-TCR, TCR-HLA and TCR-CMV co-occurrence, with a repertoire-size bias correction applied to the TCR pairs. False discovery rates were estimated in a later analysis by permuting HLA or CMV assignments 20 times. In a later analysis, co-occurring TCRs were grouped with DBSCAN, and TCRdist sequence similarity was added when clustering was performed within HLA-allele-positive subsets. For co-occurrence clustering, repertoires with fewer than 30,000 or more than 120,000 public chains were excluded, along with about five repertoires with anomalous nucleotide sharing. In its TCRdb copy, this immuneACCESS table keeps in-frame sequences only and misses some clones. Where compared with another copy, unresolved V genes explain less than half of these, and the others have no known cause. That table furnishes V, J and clone size, whereas the DNA furnished D and trimming. Recorded for this sample are 100,000 to 120,000 clones; almost 70% of them occurred a single time. The biggest ten clones account for more than 2.5% of the sample.

Worth noting for this clone: The antigen this receptor binds is unknown. Base qualities are missing; no much larger clone stands one base away.

According to the germline V gene, CDR1 reads MNHEY and CDR2 reads SVGAGI. The CDR3 numbers 15 residues from cysteine through phenylalanine. Only the CDR3 DNA is retained, 45 bases long and in frame from the first base. Trimming at the junction amounts to 1 base on V and 5 bases on J, and the germline ends lie 12 bases apart. Broad study findings and their caveats: HLA typing was unavailable for some donors at each locus, so association tests used only the typed subset. Presence/absence analyses assumed roughly uniform sequencing depth across donors, an assumption that may not hold. A group of highly shared sequence variants was considered likely to be a technical artifact of the sequencing pipeline. When HLA alleles, especially DR and DQ, strongly co-occurred, attributing TCR associations to individual alleles was difficult. In a later analysis, TCR association rates were found to vary across HLA loci, with the most associated TCRs seen for DRB1 alleles and the fewest for HLA-C alleles. In a later analysis, more than 15,000 TCR beta sequences were associated with specific HLA alleles at a false discovery rate of 0.05. Immune exposure information for the cohort was limited to CMV serostatus. Most CMV-associated TCR beta chains appeared to be HLA-restricted in a later analysis, and the HLA associations seemed to be driven largely by CMV exposure. The classifier was reported to diagnose cytomegalovirus status with high specificity and sensitivity in both the original and validation cohorts. In a later analysis, HLA-associated TCR beta chains were found to be more clonally expanded and to have lower generation probabilities than equally common non-associated chains. The cohort was sequenced for TCR beta chains only, and without alpha or paired-chain data the features that could be detected were limited. Because counts were too low, 15 to 20 rarely observed V segments, including chromosome 9 orphons, were left out of the earlier analysis of some 600 of the donors. A later genetic analysis associated a missense DCLRE1C variant with V-gene and J-gene trimming of TCR beta chains, and an independent cohort replicated the association. The study gave a list of some 150 TCR beta chains associated with cytomegalovirus. A further reported finding was that TCR beta sequences accurately predicted the HLA-A and HLA-B alleles for most subjects in the first cohort. Three of the identified cytomegalovirus-associated TCR beta chains were confirmed in vitro to be specific for cytomegalovirus antigens. A later analysis reported that several top co-occurrence clusters appeared linked to parvovirus B19, influenza, CMV and Epstein-Barr virus. According to a later genetic analysis, donors in an Asian-associated ancestry cluster had fewer N-insertions in productive TCRs than the approximately 650-donor mean. Some IMGT-functional V segments, including TRBV6-2 and TRBV6-3, could not be told apart with the 87-base-pair reads, so those segments were excluded. Broadly in line with IMGT annotations, most TCR beta V segments showed up in productive rearrangements about 90% or about 30% of the time in an earlier analysis of several hundred of the donors. The authors suggested that the approach could potentially be generalized to other disease states and immunological phenotypes. Correlated functional status among segregating V segments might be attributable to linkage disequilibrium, but an unknown experimental factor could not be ruled out. Across donors, most TCR sequences were observed very rarely, whereas some public TCRs were present in many individuals.

The cohort was made up of 666 healthy bone marrow donors. At the time of sampling, every cohort member was nominally healthy, though immune exposures that went unrecorded were likely present. The donor was CMV seronegative and was included in the group of several hundred seronegative cohort members. A peripheral blood sample was collected from each donor, and TCR beta sequencing was performed on peripheral blood mononuclear cells. The Qiagen DNeasy Blood Extraction Kit was used to extract genomic DNA from the blood cell samples. The rearranged chain carries TRBV6-5 and TRBJ2-1; a tentative D match to TRBD1 spans 6 bases. Sequencing was performed on PBMCs. The TCR sequence derives from a man aged 30 to 45 in good health and CMV-seronegative. The CDR3: CASSYYKSGDNEQFF. Here is the DNA: TGTGCCAGCAGTTACTATAAATCAGGGGACAATGAGCAGTTCTTC.